This TCR beta chain is from a study of beta chain features in type 1 diabetes. Broader study findings: Reduced insertions and increased deletions marked VDJ junctions in type 1 diabetes patients.

About this clone: Antigen unknown.

Expressed TCRB transcripts were sequenced because the isolated RNA had all been reverse transcribed beforehand. Assay used: immunoSEQ multiplex PCR; TCRdb lists only in-frame clones, some missing. This table holds tens of thousands of clones, about 60% found once. This TCR came from a young woman in good health. The sample comprised Tregs from blood.

As DNA, the CDR3 is TGTGCCAGAAGCTTCTCCAAGCTACCGAGGAATCAGCCCCAGCATTTT. Its protein product is CARSFSKLPRNQPQHF. The chain employs TRBV7-5 and TRBJ1-5. TRBV7-5 represents a pseudogene. CDR3 length: 16 amino acids.